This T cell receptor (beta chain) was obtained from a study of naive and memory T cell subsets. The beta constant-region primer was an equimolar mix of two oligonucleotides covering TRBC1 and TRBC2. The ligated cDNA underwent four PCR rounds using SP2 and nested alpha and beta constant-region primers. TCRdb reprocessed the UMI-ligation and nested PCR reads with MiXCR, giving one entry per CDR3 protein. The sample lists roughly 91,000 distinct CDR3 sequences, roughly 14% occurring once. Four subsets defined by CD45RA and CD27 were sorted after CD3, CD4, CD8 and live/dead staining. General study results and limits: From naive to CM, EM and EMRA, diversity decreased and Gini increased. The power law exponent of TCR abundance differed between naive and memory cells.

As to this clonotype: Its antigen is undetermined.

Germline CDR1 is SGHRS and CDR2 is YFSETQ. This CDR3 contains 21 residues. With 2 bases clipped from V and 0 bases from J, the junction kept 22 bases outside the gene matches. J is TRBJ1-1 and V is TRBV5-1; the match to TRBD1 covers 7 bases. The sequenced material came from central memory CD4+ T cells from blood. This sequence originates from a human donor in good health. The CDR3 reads CASSLVKVSNPRQGLNTEAFF. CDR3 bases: TGCGCCAGCAGCTTAGTTAAGGTCTCTAATCCCCGACAGGGATTGAACACTGAAGCTTTCTTT.